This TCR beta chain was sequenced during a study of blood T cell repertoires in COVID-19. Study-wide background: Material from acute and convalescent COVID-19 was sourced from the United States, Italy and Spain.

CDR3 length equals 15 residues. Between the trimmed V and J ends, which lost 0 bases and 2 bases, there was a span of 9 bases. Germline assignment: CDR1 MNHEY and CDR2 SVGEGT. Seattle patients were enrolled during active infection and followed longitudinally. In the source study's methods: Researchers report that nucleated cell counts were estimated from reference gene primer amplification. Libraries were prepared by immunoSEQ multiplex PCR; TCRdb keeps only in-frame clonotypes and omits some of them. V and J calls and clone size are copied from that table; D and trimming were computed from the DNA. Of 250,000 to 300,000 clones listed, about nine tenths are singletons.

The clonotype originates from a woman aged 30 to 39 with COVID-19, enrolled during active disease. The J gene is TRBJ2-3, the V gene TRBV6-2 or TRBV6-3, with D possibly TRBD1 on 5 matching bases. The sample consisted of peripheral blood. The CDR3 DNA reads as TGTGCCAGCAGTTACTCGAGCAGGGACACAGATACGCAGTATTTT. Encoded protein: CASSYSSRDTDTQYF.